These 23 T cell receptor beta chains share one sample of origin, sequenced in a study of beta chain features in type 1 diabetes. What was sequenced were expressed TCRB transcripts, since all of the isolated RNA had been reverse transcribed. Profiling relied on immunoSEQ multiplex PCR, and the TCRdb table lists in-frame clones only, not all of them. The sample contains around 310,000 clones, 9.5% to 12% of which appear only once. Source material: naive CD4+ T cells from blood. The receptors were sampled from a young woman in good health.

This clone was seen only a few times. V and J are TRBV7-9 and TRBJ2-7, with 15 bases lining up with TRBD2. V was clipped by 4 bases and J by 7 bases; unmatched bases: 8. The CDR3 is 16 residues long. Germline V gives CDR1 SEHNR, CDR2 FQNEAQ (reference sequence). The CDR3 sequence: CASSSPGLAGGQEQYF. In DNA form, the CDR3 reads TGTGCCAGCAGCTCGCCCGGACTAGCGGGAGGGCAGGAGCAGTACTTC.

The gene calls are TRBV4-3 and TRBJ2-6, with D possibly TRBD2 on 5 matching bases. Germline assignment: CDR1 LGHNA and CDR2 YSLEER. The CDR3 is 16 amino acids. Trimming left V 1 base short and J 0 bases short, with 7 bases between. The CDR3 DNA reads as TGCGCCAGCAGCCAAGGGGAGACCTCTGGGGCCAACGTCCTGACTTTC. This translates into CASSQGETSGANVLTF.

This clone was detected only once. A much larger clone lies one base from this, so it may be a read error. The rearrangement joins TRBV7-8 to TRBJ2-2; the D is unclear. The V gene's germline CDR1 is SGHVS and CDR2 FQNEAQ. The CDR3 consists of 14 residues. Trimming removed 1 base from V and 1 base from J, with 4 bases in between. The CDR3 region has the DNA TGTGCCAGCAGCTTAGGGCAGAACACCGGGGAGCTGTTTTTT. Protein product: CASSLGQNTGELFF.

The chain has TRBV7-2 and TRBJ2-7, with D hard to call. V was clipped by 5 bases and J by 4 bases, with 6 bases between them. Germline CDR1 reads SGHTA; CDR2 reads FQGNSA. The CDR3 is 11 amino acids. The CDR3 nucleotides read TGTGCCAGCAGCACCCAGTACGAGCAGTACTTC. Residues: CASSTQYEQYF.

The CDR3 reads CASRPNSIYGYTF. In DNA, the CDR3 is TGTGCCAGCAGGCCGAACTCTATCTATGGCTACACCTTC. The chain employs TRBV27 and TRBJ1-2; unclear D gene. The CDR3 is 13 amino acids. V shed 6 bases and J shed 4 bases, with 12 bases lying between them. CDR1 and CDR2 (germline): MNHEY, SMNVEV (reference sequence).

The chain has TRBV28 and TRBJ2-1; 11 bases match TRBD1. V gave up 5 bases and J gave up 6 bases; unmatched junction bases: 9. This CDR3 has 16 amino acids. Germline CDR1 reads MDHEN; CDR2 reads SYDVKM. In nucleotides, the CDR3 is TGTGCCAGCAGTCCCGCCGGGACAGGGGGGTTCAATGAGCAGTTCTTC. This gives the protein CASSPAGTGGFNEQFF.

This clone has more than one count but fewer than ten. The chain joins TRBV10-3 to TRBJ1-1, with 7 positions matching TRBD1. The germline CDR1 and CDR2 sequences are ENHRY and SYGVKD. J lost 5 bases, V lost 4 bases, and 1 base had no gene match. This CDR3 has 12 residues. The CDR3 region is CAISAGGTEAFF. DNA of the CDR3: TGTGCCATCAGTGCAGGGGGAACTGAAGCTTTCTTT.

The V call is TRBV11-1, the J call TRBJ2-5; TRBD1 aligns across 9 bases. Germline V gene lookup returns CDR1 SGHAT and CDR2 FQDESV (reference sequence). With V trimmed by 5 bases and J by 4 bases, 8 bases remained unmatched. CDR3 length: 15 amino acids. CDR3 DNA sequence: TGTGCCAGCAGCGCACCGGGACAGGGTCTAGAGACCCAGTACTTC. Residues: CASSAPGQGLETQYF.

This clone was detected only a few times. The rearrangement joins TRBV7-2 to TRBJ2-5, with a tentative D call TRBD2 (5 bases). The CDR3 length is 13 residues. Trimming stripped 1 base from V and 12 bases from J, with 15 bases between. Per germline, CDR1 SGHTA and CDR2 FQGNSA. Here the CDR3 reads CASSLVSEGPEYF. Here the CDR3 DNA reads TGTGCCAGCAGCTTAGTGTCTGAGGGTCCGGAGTACTTC.

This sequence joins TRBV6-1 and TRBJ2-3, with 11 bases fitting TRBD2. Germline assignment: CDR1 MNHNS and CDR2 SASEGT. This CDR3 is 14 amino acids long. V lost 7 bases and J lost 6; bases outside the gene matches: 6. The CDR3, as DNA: TGTGCCAGCACGAAACTAGCGGGAGCTGATACGCAGTATTTT. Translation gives CASTKLAGADTQYF.

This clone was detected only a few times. The CDR3 loop is CASSPRAGGPHEQYF. Written as DNA, the CDR3 is TGTGCCAGCTCCCCTCGGGCGGGAGGGCCTCACGAGCAGTACTTC. The chain couples TRBV18 to TRBJ2-7; TRBD2 agrees at 9 bases. Unmatched junction bases numbered 11, after V lost 6 bases and J lost 5 bases. Germline assignment: CDR1 KGHSH and CDR2 LQKENI. The CDR3 sequence is 15 residues long.

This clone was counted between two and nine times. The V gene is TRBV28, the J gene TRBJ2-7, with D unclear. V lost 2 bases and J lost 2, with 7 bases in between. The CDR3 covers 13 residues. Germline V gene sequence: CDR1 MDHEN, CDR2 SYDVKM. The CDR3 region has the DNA TGTGCCAGCAGTTTAGTGCAGACCTACGAGCAGTACTTC. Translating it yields CASSLVQTYEQYF.

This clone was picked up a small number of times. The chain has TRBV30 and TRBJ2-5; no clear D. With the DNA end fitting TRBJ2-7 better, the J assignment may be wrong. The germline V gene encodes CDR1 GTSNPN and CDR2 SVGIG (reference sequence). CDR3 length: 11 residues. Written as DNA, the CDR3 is TGTGCCTGGAGTGGAGGATACGAGCAGTACTTC. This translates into CAWSGGYEQYF.

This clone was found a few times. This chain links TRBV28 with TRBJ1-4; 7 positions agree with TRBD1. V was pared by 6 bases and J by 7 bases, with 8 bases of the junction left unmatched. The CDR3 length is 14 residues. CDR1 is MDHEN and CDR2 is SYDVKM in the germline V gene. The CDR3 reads CASRGTAEGEKLFF. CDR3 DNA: TGTGCCAGCAGGGGGACAGCGGAAGGTGAAAAACTGTTTTTT.

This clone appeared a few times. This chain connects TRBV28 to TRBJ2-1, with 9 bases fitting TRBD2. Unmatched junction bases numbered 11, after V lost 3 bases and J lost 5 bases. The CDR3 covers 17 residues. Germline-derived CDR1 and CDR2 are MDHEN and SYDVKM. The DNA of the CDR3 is TGTGCCAGCAGTTTCCCCTTGGCGGGAGGGCCAAACAATGAGCAGTTCTTC. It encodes CASSFPLAGGPNNEQFF.

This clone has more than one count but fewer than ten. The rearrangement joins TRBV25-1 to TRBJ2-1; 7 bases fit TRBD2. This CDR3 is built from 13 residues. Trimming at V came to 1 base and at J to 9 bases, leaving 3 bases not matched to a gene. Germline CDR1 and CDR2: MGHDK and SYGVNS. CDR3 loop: CASSEWREGEQFF. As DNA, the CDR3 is TGTGCCAGCAGTGAATGGAGGGAGGGTGAGCAGTTCTTC.

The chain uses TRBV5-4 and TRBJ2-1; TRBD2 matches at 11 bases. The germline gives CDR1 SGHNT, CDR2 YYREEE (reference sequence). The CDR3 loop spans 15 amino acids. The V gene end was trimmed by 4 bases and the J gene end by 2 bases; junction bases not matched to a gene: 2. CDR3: CASSRSGGAYNEQFF. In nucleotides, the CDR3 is TGTGCCAGCAGCCGTAGCGGGGGGGCCTACAATGAGCAGTTCTTC. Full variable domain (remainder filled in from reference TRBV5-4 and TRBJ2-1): ETGVTQSPTHLIKTRGQQVTLRCSSQSGHNTVSWYQQALGQGPQFIFQYYREEENGRGNFPPRFSGLQFPNYSSELNVNALELDDSALYLCASSRSGGAYNEQFFGPGTRLTVL.

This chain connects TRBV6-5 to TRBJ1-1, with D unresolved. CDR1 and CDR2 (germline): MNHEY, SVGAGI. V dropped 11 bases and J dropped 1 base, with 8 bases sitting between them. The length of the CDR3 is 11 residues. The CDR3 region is CAPAANTEAFF. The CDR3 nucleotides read TGTGCCCCAGCGGCGAACACTGAAGCTTTCTTT.

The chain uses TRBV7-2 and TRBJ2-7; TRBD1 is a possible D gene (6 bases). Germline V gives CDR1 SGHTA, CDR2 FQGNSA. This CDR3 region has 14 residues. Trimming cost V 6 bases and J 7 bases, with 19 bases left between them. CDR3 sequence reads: CASSLRWQGMEQYF. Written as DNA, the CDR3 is TGTGCCAGCAGTTTACGGTGGCAGGGGATGGAGCAGTACTTC.

The CDR3 nucleotides read TGCGCCAGCAGCTCAGGGGGGAGCTACACCTTC. Its protein is CASSSGGSYTF. This chain connects TRBV5-1 to TRBJ1-2, with 7 bases identical to TRBD1. V lost 3 bases, J lost 9 bases, and 2 bases stayed unmatched. There are 11 residues in the CDR3. The germline CDR1 and CDR2 sequences are SGHRS and YFSETQ.

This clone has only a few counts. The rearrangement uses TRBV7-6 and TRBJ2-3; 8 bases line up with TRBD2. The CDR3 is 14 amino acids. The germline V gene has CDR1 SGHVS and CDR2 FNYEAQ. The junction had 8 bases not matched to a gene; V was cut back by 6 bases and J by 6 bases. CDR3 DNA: TGTGCCAGCAGTCAGGGACTAGGGTTTGATACGCAGTATTTT. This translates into CASSQGLGFDTQYF.

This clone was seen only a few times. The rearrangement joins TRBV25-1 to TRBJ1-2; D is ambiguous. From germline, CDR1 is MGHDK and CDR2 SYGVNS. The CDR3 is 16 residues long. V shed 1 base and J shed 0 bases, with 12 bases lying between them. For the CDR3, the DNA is TGTGCCAGCAGTGAATTCGTTGACTCTACTAACTATGGCTACACCTTC. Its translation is CASSEFVDSTNYGYTF.

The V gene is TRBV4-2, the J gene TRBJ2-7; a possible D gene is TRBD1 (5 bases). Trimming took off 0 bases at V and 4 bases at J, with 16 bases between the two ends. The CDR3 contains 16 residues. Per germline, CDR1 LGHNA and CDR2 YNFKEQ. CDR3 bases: TGTGCCAGCAGCCAAGAGTCGCAGGGCAACGGATACGAGCAGTACTTC. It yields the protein CASSQESQGNGYEQYF.